This is a list of T cell receptor beta chains from one sample in a study of CD8+ T cells in alopecia areata. Profiled with immunoSEQ multiplex PCR; TCRdb holds only in-frame clones, not every one. The data show hundreds of thousands of clones, less than 80% seen once. The sample here was CD4+ T cells sorted from blood, taken at week 0. The receptors were gathered from a human donor with alopecia areata. Each CDR3 is given with its conserved first and last residue. Fields, in order: V gene, clone size, D gene, J gene, CDR3 protein, CDR3 DNA. The D gene is left open where the match is weak. Clone size is given for some rows only: seen once, a few or many times, or a class if the clone is expanded.

V: TRBV7-9
size: few
D: -
J: TRBJ1-6
CDR3: CASSPPGGGGSPLHF
DNA: TGTGCCAGCAGCCCCCCCGGGGGTGGAGGTTCACCCCTCCACTTT

V: TRBV5-1
size: -
D: -
J: TRBJ2-5
CDR3: CASSLGTTGETQYF
DNA: TGCGCCAGCAGCTTGGGGACTACTGGCGAGACCCAGTACTTC

V: TRBV7-2
size: few
D: -
J: TRBJ2-3
CDR3: CASSNSGNPTDTQYF
DNA: TGTGCCAGCAGCAATAGCGGAAATCCCACAGATACGCAGTATTTT

V: TRBV5-1
size: -
D: -
J: TRBJ1-4
CDR3: CASSQAGRQNEKLFF
DNA: TGCGCCAGCAGCCAGGCGGGACGGCAAAATGAAAAACTGTTTTTT

V: TRBV5-1
size: few
D: TRBD2
J: TRBJ2-5
CDR3: CASSGLAALQETQYF
DNA: TGCGCCAGCAGTGGACTAGCGGCTTTACAAGAGACCCAGTACTTC

V: TRBV5-6
size: few
D: -
J: TRBJ2-1
CDR3: CASSLAYNEQFF
DNA: TGTGCCAGCAGCTTGGCCTACAATGAGCAGTTCTTC

V: TRBV29-1
size: few
D: TRBD1
J: TRBJ1-6
CDR3: CSVGQAGSPLHF
DNA: TGCAGCGTCGGACAGGCTGGCTCACCCCTCCACTTT

V: TRBV5-1
size: -
D: TRBD1
J: TRBJ1-2
CDR3: CASSWGDRPPYGYTF
DNA: TGCGCCAGCAGCTGGGGGGACAGGCCTCCCTATGGCTACACCTTC

V: TRBV11-1
size: -
D: TRBD1
J: TRBJ2-1
CDR3: CAVLLRDRIHNEQFF
DNA: TGTGCTGTATTACTGCGGGACAGGATCCACAATGAGCAGTTCTTC

V: TRBV30
size: -
D: TRBD2
J: TRBJ2-6
CDR3: CAWTSPGGSGANVLTF
DNA: TGTGCCTGGACGAGCCCGGGAGGCTCTGGGGCCAACGTCCTGACTTTC

V: TRBV4-2
size: -
D: -
J: TRBJ1-4
CDR3: CASSQGTTNEKLFF
DNA: TGTGCCAGCAGCCAAGGGACAACTAATGAAAAACTGTTTTTT

V: TRBV29-1
size: -
D: -
J: TRBJ2-2
CDR3: CSVDVAASGELFF
DNA: TGCAGCGTTGATGTGGCAGCGAGCGGGGAGCTGTTTTTT

V: TRBV7-2
size: -
D: -
J: TRBJ2-7
CDR3: CASSTQGFYEQYF
DNA: TGTGCCAGCAGCACTCAGGGTTTCTACGAGCAGTACTTC

V: TRBV30
size: -
D: TRBD1
J: TRBJ1-2
CDR3: CAWSTGETYGYTF
DNA: TGTGCCTGGAGTACAGGGGAGACCTATGGCTACACCTTC

V: TRBV7-2
size: -
D: -
J: TRBJ2-3
CDR3: CASSLVSLAPPKVTDTQYF
DNA: TGTGCCAGCAGCTTAGTGTCTTTGGCCCCTCCAAAGGTCACAGATACGCAGTATTTT

V: TRBV30
size: -
D: -
J: TRBJ2-5
CDR3: CAWSAARGETQYF
DNA: TGTGCCTGGAGTGCGGCGAGGGGAGAGACCCAGTACTTC

V: TRBV27
size: -
D: -
J: TRBJ1-6
CDR3: CASSFYNSPLHF
DNA: TGTGCCAGCAGTTTCTATAATTCACCCCTCCACTTT

V: TRBV29-1
size: -
D: -
J: TRBJ1-5
CDR3: CSVARQIGEPQHF
DNA: TGCAGCGTTGCGCGACAGATCGGGGAGCCCCAGCATTTT

V: TRBV4-1
size: -
D: -
J: TRBJ2-1
CDR3: CASSRDNEQFF
DNA: TGCGCCAGCAGCCGGGACAATGAGCAGTTCTTC

V: TRBV7-2
size: -
D: TRBD2
J: TRBJ2-5
CDR3: CASSPLAGGRGETQYF
DNA: TGTGCCAGCAGTCCCCTAGCGGGGGGGCGGGGAGAGACCCAGTACTTC

V: TRBV7-8
size: -
D: -
J: TRBJ2-5
CDR3: CASSFNVETQYF
DNA: TGTGCCAGCAGCTTCAACGTGGAGACCCAGTACTTC

V: TRBV29-1
size: -
D: -
J: TRBJ1-4
CDR3: CSVRDNNEKLFF
DNA: TGCAGCGTCCGGGACAATAATGAAAAACTGTTTTTT

V: TRBV4-1
size: few
D: -
J: TRBJ2-3
CDR3: CASSQEGFSTDTQYF
DNA: TGCGCCAGCAGCCAAGAGGGATTTAGCACAGATACGCAGTATTTT

V: TRBV5-4
size: few
D: -
J: TRBJ2-5
CDR3: CASSTAGRETQYF
DNA: TGTGCCAGCAGCACCGCAGGGAGGGAGACCCAGTACTTC

V: TRBV29-1
size: few
D: TRBD1
J: TRBJ1-4
CDR3: CSVGGLKGADEKLFF
DNA: TGCAGCGTCGGCGGGTTGAAGGGGGCCGACGAAAAACTGTTTTTT

V: TRBV27
size: once
D: -
J: TRBJ1-5
CDR3: CASSPVTQFSNQPQHF
DNA: TGTGCCAGCAGTCCAGTGACACAATTTAGCAATCAGCCCCAGCATTTT

V: TRBV7-9
size: -
D: -
J: TRBJ2-5
CDR3: CASSLDGIQETQYF
DNA: TGTGCCAGCAGCCTTGACGGTATACAAGAGACCCAGTACTTC

V: TRBV6-6
size: -
D: -
J: TRBJ2-7
CDR3: CASSYGASSYEQYF
DNA: TGTGCCAGCAGTTACGGGGCCTCTTCCTACGAGCAGTACTTC

V: TRBV6-5
size: -
D: TRBD2
J: TRBJ2-3
CDR3: CASSFERGLTDTQYF
DNA: TGTGCCAGCAGTTTCGAGCGGGGGCTAACAGATACGCAGTATTTT

V: TRBV30
size: once
D: -
J: TRBJ1-6
CDR3: CAWTEQIRRNSPLHF
DNA: TGTGCCTGGACCGAACAGATACGCCGGAATTCACCCCTCCACTTT

V: TRBV4-2
size: few
D: -
J: TRBJ1-5
CDR3: CASSHRQDISQPQHF
DNA: TGTGCCAGCAGCCACCGACAGGACATTAGCCAGCCCCAGCATTTT

V: TRBV5-1
size: many
D: -
J: TRBJ2-5
CDR3: CASSHAQAQETQYF
DNA: TGCGCCAGCAGCCACGCCCAGGCTCAAGAGACCCAGTACTTC

V: TRBV4-3
size: -
D: -
J: TRBJ1-1
CDR3: CASSQDWVGTEAFF
DNA: TGCGCCAGCAGCCAAGATTGGGTGGGCACTGAAGCTTTCTTT

V: TRBV30
size: -
D: TRBD1
J: TRBJ1-5
CDR3: CAWSVRGTGPRGGNQPQHF
DNA: TGTGCCTGGAGTGTACGAGGGACAGGGCCTAGGGGTGGCAATCAGCCCCAGCATTTT

V: TRBV9
size: few
D: -
J: TRBJ2-6
CDR3: CASSVGNSGANVLTF
DNA: TGTGCCAGCAGCGTAGGAAACTCTGGGGCCAACGTCCTGACTTTC

V: TRBV5-1
size: -
D: TRBD1
J: TRBJ2-2
CDR3: CASSPGTAGTGELFF
DNA: TGCGCCAGCAGCCCGGGGACAGCTGGCACCGGGGAGCTGTTTTTT